This T cell receptor (beta chain) was captured by sequencing in a study of shared clonotypes between healthy human individuals. The study's findings and limits: Clonotypes not shared had lower generation probabilities than those common to all four donors.

Comments on this clone: Antigen specificity is unknown.

The CDR3 extends over 16 amino acids. V gave up 0 bases and J gave up 3 bases; unmatched junction bases: 6. Germline CDR1 KGHSH, CDR2 LQKENI. CD45RO-negative, CCR7-positively selected cells formed the naive CD8 fraction, excluding terminally differentiated effector memory CD45RA+ cells. Genomic DNA per cell subset filled all wells of several immunoSEQ plates. TCRdb keeps only in-frame clones here, not all; method: immunoSEQ multiplex PCR. The sample consists of millions of clones, about 95% of them appearing once. The receptor was isolated from a man younger than 35 in good health. The sequenced sample consisted of naive CD8+ T cells sorted from blood. The chain couples TRBV18 to TRBJ2-7; 9 nucleotides line up with TRBD2. The CDR3 sequence is CASSPPEAGGIYEQYF. CDR3 nucleotides: TGTGCCAGCTCACCACCGGAAGCGGGGGGTATCTACGAGCAGTACTTC.